The rows below give T cell receptor beta chains drawn from one sample of a study of shared clonotypes between healthy human individuals. TCRdb keeps only in-frame clones here, not all; method: immunoSEQ multiplex PCR. This table has 2 million to 2.5 million clones, roughly 93% appearing once. Sequencing was carried out using naive CD4+ T cells from PBMCs. All receptors derive from a man between 18 and 29 years old in good health. Some clones in this sample may be carry-over from other donors' samples. Both conserved end residues are part of each CDR3. Fields, in order: clone size, V gene, J gene, D gene, CDR3 DNA, CDR3 protein. A D gene is named only where the DNA matches it firmly. The size field is filled for only some rows; it gives once, few, many or a size class.

size: NA; V: TRBV18; J: TRBJ2-7; D: NA; DNA: TGTGCCAGCTCACCAAGGCCCAGAGCGCCAGGGGATCCCTACGAGCAGTACTTC; CDR3: CASSPRPRAPGDPYEQYF
size: NA; V: TRBV6-6; J: TRBJ2-7; D: NA; DNA: TGTGCCAGCAGTGCCCCGGGACTTTCAACCTACGAGCAGTACTTC; CDR3: CASSAPGLSTYEQYF
size: NA; V: TRBV18; J: TRBJ2-5; D: NA; DNA: TGTGCCAGCTCACCTGTTCAAGAGACCCAGTACTTC; CDR3: CASSPVQETQYF
size: NA; V: TRBV4-1; J: TRBJ1-1; D: TRBD1; DNA: TGCGCCAGCAGCCAAGTTCCTAGGGACAGGGGTGAAGCTTTCTTT; CDR3: CASSQVPRDRGEAFF
size: NA; V: TRBV9; J: TRBJ1-1; D: TRBD1; DNA: TGTGCCAGCAGCGATCTCTCGACAGGGAATGAAGCTTTCTTT; CDR3: CASSDLSTGNEAFF
size: NA; V: TRBV5-1; J: TRBJ2-5; D: TRBD2; DNA: TGCGCCAGCAGCCCGGGAGGTCCAAAAGAGACCCAGTACTTC; CDR3: CASSPGGPKETQYF
size: NA; V: TRBV11-2; J: TRBJ2-2; D: NA; DNA: TGTGCCAGCAGCTTATTCGGCGACCCGGGCACCGGGGAGCTGTTTTTT; CDR3: CASSLFGDPGTGELFF
size: NA; V: TRBV11-2; J: TRBJ2-1; D: NA; DNA: TGTGCCAGCAGCTCTCCCGGTAGGACCGCATACAATGAGCAGTTCTTC; CDR3: CASSSPGRTAYNEQFF
size: NA; V: TRBV29-1; J: TRBJ2-3; D: NA; DNA: TGCAGCGTTGTAAAGGGGGGCACAGATACGCAGTATTTT; CDR3: CSVVKGGTDTQYF
size: NA; V: TRBV10-3; J: TRBJ2-1; D: TRBD2; DNA: TGTGCCATCAGCCCTAGCGGGGTCTCCTACAATGAGCAGTTCTTC; CDR3: CAISPSGVSYNEQFF
size: NA; V: TRBV10-3; J: TRBJ2-1; D: TRBD2; DNA: TGTGCCATCCGTACTAGCGGTCTTAACAATGAGCAGTTCTTC; CDR3: CAIRTSGLNNEQFF
size: NA; V: TRBV6-6; J: TRBJ1-5; D: TRBD1; DNA: TGTGCCAGCAAGGGACAGGGAAATAACAATCAGCCCCAGCATTTT; CDR3: CASKGQGNNNQPQHF
size: NA; V: TRBV28; J: TRBJ1-2; D: TRBD1; DNA: TGTGCCAGCAGCCCCCCGGGACAGAGGGACTATGGCTACACCTTC; CDR3: CASSPPGQRDYGYTF
size: once; V: TRBV6-1; J: TRBJ2-6; D: NA; DNA: TGTGCCAGCAGTGATTTGAGGGGCGCGAGTTACCTTGGGGCCAACGTCCTGACTTTC; CDR3: CASSDLRGASYLGANVLTF
size: NA; V: TRBV25-1; J: TRBJ2-3; D: TRBD2; DNA: TGTGCCATCGCGTCTAGCGGGAGGTCAGATACGCAGTATTTT; CDR3: CAIASSGRSDTQYF